The following is a T cell receptor (beta chain) sequence with its context. Its target is unknown. This entry is derived from a study of T cell clusters in autoimmune cytopenias. Study-wide points: Physiological T cell clusters of healthy donors were apparently absent in primary autoimmune cytopenia patients.

TRB was amplified by touch-down multiplex PCR, primer pools A and B combined. TCRdb reprocessed the multiplex PCR reads and keeps a single row for each CDR3 protein, giving no DNA. The sample data list several thousand distinct CDR3 sequences. Some 38,000 genome equivalents of blood DNA were amplified for TRB. Germline V lookup: CDR1 MNHEY, CDR2 SVGAGI. This CDR3 has 16 amino acids. These data were also reused for a study on T cell repertoires in aging, cancer and after chemotherapy. In that study: Over several months to years, re-sampled healthy donor repertoires clearly shared clones. Loss of evenness, beyond lost richness, contributed to age-related TCR diversity decline in cancer patients.

This TCR was sampled from a human donor in good health. The chain joins TRBV6-5 to TRBJ2-5; lacking DNA, the TRBD1 call made by TCRdb goes unchecked. The source material was peripheral blood. The chain's CDR3 is CASSYSPQGVGETQYF.